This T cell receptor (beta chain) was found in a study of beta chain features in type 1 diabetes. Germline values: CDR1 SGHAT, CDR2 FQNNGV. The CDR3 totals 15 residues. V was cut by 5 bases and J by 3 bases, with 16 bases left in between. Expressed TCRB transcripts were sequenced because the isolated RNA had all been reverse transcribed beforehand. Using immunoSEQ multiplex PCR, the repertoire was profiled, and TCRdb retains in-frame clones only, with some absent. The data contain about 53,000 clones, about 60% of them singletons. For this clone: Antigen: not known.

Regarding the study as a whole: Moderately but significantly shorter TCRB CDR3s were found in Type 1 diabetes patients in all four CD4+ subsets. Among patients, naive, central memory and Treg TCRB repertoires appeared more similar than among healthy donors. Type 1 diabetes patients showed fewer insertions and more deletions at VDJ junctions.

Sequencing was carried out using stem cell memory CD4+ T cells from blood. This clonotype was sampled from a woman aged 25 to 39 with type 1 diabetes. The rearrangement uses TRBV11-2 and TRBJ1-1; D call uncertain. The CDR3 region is CASSPLGRRHTEAFF. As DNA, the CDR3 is TGTGCCAGCAGCCCTCTAGGGAGGAGGCACACTGAAGCTTTCTTT.